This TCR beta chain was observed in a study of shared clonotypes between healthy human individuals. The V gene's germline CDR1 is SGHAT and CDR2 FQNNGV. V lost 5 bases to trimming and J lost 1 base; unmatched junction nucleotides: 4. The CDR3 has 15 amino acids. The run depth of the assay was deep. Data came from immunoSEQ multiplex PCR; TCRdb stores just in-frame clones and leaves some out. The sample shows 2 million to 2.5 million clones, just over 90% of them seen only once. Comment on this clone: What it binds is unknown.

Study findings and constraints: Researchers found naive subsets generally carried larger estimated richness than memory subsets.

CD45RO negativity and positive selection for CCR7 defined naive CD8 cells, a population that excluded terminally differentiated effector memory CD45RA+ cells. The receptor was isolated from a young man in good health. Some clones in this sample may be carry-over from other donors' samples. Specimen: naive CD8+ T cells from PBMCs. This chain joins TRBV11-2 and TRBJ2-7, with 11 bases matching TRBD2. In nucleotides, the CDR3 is TGTGCCAGCAGCCCCCGACTAGCGGGATCCTACGAGCAGTACTTC. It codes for CASSPRLAGSYEQYF.